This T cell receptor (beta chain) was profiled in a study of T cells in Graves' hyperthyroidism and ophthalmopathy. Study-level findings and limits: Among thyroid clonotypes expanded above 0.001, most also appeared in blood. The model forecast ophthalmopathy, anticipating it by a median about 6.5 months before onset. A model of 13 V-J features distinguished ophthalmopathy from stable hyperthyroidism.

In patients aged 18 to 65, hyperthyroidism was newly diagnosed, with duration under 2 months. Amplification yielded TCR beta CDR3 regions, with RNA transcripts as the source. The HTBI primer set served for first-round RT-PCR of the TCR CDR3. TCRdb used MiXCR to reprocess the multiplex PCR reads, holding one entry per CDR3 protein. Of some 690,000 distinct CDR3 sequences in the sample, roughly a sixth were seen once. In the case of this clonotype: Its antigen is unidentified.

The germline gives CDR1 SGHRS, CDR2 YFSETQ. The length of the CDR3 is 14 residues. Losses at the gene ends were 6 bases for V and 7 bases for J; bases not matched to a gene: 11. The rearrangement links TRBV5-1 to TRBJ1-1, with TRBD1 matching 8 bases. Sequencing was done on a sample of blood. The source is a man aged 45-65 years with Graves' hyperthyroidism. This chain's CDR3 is CASILPGQELEAFF. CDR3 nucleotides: TGCGCCAGCATTTTACCGGGACAGGAGCTTGAAGCTTTCTTT.